Described below is a single T cell receptor beta chain sequence and its context. The source of the sample is a study of siplizumab effects on memory and regulatory T cells. Trimming took 1 base from V and 4 from J, leaving 10 bases between them. CDR1 LGHNT and CDR2 FRNRAP come from the germline V gene. The CDR3 has 14 residues. The method was immunoSEQ multiplex PCR; TCRdb's version includes in-frame clones alone and lacks a portion of them. The data show approximately 100,000 clones, nearly 95% seen once. Material: non-Treg CD4+ T cells sorted from blood. The genes are TRBV12-5 and TRBJ1-2; D remains unclear. This TCR came from a human donor in good health. DNA of the CDR3: TGTGCTAGTGGTTTGGCGGCAGAATTCTATGGCTACACCTTC. The encoded protein is CASGLAAEFYGYTF.